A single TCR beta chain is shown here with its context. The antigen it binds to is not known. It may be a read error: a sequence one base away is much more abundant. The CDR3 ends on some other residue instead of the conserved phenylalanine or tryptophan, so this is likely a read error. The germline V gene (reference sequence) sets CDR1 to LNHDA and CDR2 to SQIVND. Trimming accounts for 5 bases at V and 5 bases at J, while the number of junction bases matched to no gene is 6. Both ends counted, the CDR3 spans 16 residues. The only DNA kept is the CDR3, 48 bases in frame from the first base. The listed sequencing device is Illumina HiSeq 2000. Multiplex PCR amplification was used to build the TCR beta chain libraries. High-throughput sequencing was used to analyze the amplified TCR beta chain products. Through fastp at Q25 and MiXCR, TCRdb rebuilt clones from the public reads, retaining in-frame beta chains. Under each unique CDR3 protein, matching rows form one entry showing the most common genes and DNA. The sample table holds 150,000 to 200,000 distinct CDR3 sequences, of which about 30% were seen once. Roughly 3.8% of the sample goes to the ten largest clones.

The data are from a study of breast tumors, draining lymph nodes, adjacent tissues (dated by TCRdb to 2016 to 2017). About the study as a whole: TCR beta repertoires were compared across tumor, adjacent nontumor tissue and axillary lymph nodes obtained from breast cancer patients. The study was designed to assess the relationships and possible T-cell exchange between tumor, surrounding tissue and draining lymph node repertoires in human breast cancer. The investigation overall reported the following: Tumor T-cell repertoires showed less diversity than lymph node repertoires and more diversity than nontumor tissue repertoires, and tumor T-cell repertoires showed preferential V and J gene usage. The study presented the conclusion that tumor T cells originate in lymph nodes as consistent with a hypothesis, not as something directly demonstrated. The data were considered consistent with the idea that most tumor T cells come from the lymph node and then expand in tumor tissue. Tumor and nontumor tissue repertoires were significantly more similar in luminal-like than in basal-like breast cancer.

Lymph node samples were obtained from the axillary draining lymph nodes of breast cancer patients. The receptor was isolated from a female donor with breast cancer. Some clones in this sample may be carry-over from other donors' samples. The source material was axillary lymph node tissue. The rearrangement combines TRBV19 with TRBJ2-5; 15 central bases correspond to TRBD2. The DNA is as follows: TGTGCCAGTAGTCCCGGGACTAGCGGGAGGCTTGAGACCCAGTACTCC. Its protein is CASSPGTSGRLETQYS.